This T cell receptor (beta chain) was found in a study of T cell responses to AZD1222 COVID-19 vaccine. Germline V gives CDR1 SGHNT, CDR2 YENEEA. Trimming took off 0 bases at V and 7 bases at J, with 9 bases between the two ends. This CDR3 is 13 amino acids long. Study-wide points: Spike-specific TCR breadth and depth both grew after two AZD1222 doses.

A note on this clone: Its antigen is currently unknown.

TCRdb keeps only in-frame clones here, not all; method: immunoSEQ multiplex PCR. Found here are some 130,000 clones, around 86% of them singletons; the top ten hold 6.3%. The chain employs TRBV11-3 and TRBJ1-1, with D unresolved. This receptor was taken from an adult in good health. The sample was peripheral blood, taken on day 0 of AZD1222 vaccination. CDR3 protein: CASSLDRTDEAFF. The CDR3 DNA reads as TGTGCCAGCAGCTTAGATCGAACTGATGAAGCTTTCTTT.